Here is one T cell receptor (beta chain) with its context. This clonotype appeared a few times. Its specific antigen is unknown. No base quality values were provided; no much bigger clone lies one nucleotide off. Including the terminal cysteine and phenylalanine, the CDR3 comprises 16 residues. Only the CDR3 portion is preserved as DNA: 48 bases, with reading frame beginning at the first base. V and J are truncated by 4 bases and 0 bases respectively, leaving an intervening sequence of 16 bases. The germline V gene sets CDR1 to SGHRS and CDR2 to YFSETQ. The sample comes from a study of Graves' ophthalmopathy and Graves' hyperthyroidism (dated by TCRdb to the late 2010s). Context from the whole study: Peripheral blood was collected before any treatment was given, at the time of initial diagnosis. Following sampling, methimazole starting at 30 mg daily was administered to hyperthyroidism patients, and high-dose intravenous methylprednisolone was administered to ophthalmopathy patients. To tell Graves' ophthalmopathy apart from Graves' hyperthyroidism, and to predict which patients would progress to ophthalmopathy, the study relied on TCR beta repertoire signatures. An independent validation cohort comprised fewer than 20 hyperthyroidism patients and 15 to 17 patients who later progressed from hyperthyroidism to ophthalmopathy. In about 6 hyperthyroidism patients, the T-cell repertoire of thyroid tissue was compared with the T-cell repertoire of blood. To explore V-J signatures that distinguish ophthalmopathy from hyperthyroidism, a discovery set of 100 patients was enrolled, made up of some 41 with ophthalmopathy and fewer than 60 with stable hyperthyroidism. In total, 135 blood samples were TCR-sequenced: 40 to 45 ophthalmopathy, approximately 80 hyperthyroidism and about 17 hyperthyroidism-to-ophthalmopathy patients.

What the study reported, not specific to this receptor: The 13-signature model separated ophthalmopathy from stable hyperthyroidism with approximately 90% sensitivity and approximately 81% specificity in cross-validation, and 80%/75% in the test set. Among expanded thyroid clonotypes with frequency above 0.001, most also showed up in blood, which suggests that blood repertoires may reflect the thyroid immune response. In validation, the model predicted ophthalmopathy progression with about 70% sensitivity and roughly 72% specificity; fewer than 15 predicted patients were CT-confirmed with GO in a median of around 6 months. Sample size was not statistically predetermined, and group allocation was not concealed from the investigators.

For repertoire sequencing, TCR beta CDR3 regions were amplified from RNA transcripts. The first round was an RT-PCR using HTBI primers with the Qiagen OneStep RT-PCR kit, and this first round was followed by a second-round multiplex PCR, then size selection and purification. Libraries were sequenced paired-end with 100 bp reads on an Illumina HiSeq2000. Turning to the authors' computational methods: Reads were processed with SOAPnuke, discarding reads with adapters, uncalled bases, mean Phred below 15, or no exact constant-primer or identifier match. COPE v1.2.5 was used to merge high-quality paired reads. Clonotypes were defined as unique nucleotide sequences and were aligned to IMGT TRB V, D and J references using MiTCR v1.1. The analysis was limited to V-J combinations with a frequency above 0.0001, which together covered 99.2% of repertoires. A TCR clonal expansion and chaos score per V-J combination was defined as the ratio of F50 clonal expansion to chaos observed in the TCRdist matrix. Welch's t-statistics and random forest were used to narrow the features down to 13 V-J combinations, which were then fed into a naive Bayes classifier. The Morisita-Horn index was used to measure how similar the thyroid and blood repertoires were. The public reads were quality trimmed at Q25 with fastp and then assembled into clones with MiXCR by TCRdb, keeping productive beta chains. Records with the same CDR3 protein are collapsed into one entry carrying the most frequent genes and DNA. TCRdb's processing, not the authors' own work, is the source of the V and J calls. This sample lists more than 550,000 distinct CDR3 sequences; over 40% were detected once. The ten largest make up 3% to 4% of the sample.

The ophthalmopathy patients had moderately to severely active disease, with a Clinical Activity Score of 3 or higher, a NOSPECS grade of 4 or higher, and a disease duration of less than 3 months. Patients with other autoimmune diseases, uncontrolled infections, pregnancy or lactation were excluded from the study. Clinical symptoms, serum thyroxine, TRAb, thyroid ultrasound and orbital computed tomography were used for diagnosis. Using Ficoll-Paque density gradient centrifugation, PBMCs were isolated from about 10 ml of fresh peripheral blood. Trizol reagent was used to extract the total RNA, and its quality was then checked on an Agilent 2100 Bioanalyzer.

The origin of this receptor is an adult man with Graves' ophthalmopathy. The chain was built from TRBV5-1 and TRBJ1-2; TRBD1 might be the D gene, on 6 matching bases. The sample comprised peripheral blood. CDR3 protein: CASSPKGQTSNYGYTF. The sequenced DNA: TGCGCCAGCAGCCCGAAAGGACAGACTTCTAACTATGGCTACACCTTC. The variable domain in full, with residues beyond the CDR3 obtained from the reference TRBV5-1 and TRBJ1-2 genes, is KAGVTQTPRYLIKTRGQQVTLSCSPISGHRSVSWYQQTPGQGLQFLFEYFSETQRNKGNFPGRFSGRQFSNSRSEMNVSTLELGDSALYLCASSPKGQTSNYGYTFGSGTRLTVV.